This T cell receptor beta chain originates from a study of tumor-infiltrating lymphocytes in primary liver carcinoma. Findings and limits, study-wide: Lesser overlap characterized tumor-adjacent and tumor-blood pairs relative to tumor region pairs.

Remarks on this clonotype: Its antigen remains unidentified.

Germline DNA was also extracted, while the blood RNA originated from unsorted whole blood. With chronic HBV infection, the patients were also treatment-naive. With a constant-region primer, TCR beta cDNA was made from around 530 ng of total RNA. Three nested multiplex PCR rounds of slightly modified ARM-PCR generated TCR beta libraries. Amplification in the first two PCR rounds was performed using TRBV1-TRBV30 forward primers and a C-beta reverse primer for 10 cycles each. TCRdb reprocessed the multiplex PCR reads via MiXCR and lists one record per CDR3 protein. The table includes approximately 330,000 distinct CDR3 sequences, approximately 65% detected once. Germline-derived CDR1 and CDR2 are MGHRA and YSYEKL. V shed 0 bases and J shed 10 bases, with 10 bases lying between them. The length of the CDR3 is 12 residues.

Sequencing was done on a sample of peripheral blood. The clonotype comes from a middle-aged man with primary liver carcinoma and hepatitis B virus infection. The rearrangement uses TRBV4-1 and TRBJ2-7, with unresolved D. The CDR3 loop is CASSQDLGFQYF. CDR3 DNA sequence: TGCGCCAGCAGCCAAGATTTGGGGTTTCAGTACTTC.